Described below is a single TCR beta chain sequence and its context. The clone's antigen remains unknown. Base-call qualities are not available, and no considerably larger clone is one nucleotide away. These data belong to a study of blood T cell repertoires in COVID-19 (dated by TCRdb to about 2020). Notes on the research overall: Samples covering the acute and convalescent phases of COVID-19 were provided by collaborators in the United States, Italy and Spain. The material from the prospective study consisted of cDNA or gDNA derived from T cells, B-cell-depleted T cells, or PBMCs. Deeply sampled blood TCRbeta repertoires from subjects exposed to, actively infected with, or recovered from COVID-19 were included in the dataset. Where available, HLA class I and class II types were obtained from metadata supplied by the sample provider rather than from assay-based typing. Samples came from the ongoing ImmuneRACE study (first 160 participants) plus 1,254 subjects from 6 global collaborators. The sample metadata nearly always contained a de-identified subject ID, COVID-19 status, age in years and sex. A freely available public database, intended as a resource for researchers studying the immune response to SARS-CoV-2, is where the repertoires were released.

The collaborating institutions used their own protocols to collect whole blood in K2EDTA tubes. Collaborator samples were shipped for TCRbeta analysis as frozen whole blood, isolated PBMCs, or DNA extracted from either sample type. TCRbeta CDR3 regions were amplified from genomic DNA by means of the immunoSEQ Assay, a bias-controlled multiplex PCR. The paper's data handling went like this. The number of nucleated cells in each sample was estimated from the amplification of reference gene primers within the assay. Sequence reads were collapsed and filtered to measure the absolute abundance of every unique TCRbeta CDR3 rearrangement. Productive Simpson clonality was computed per sample as the square root of Simpson's diversity index over productive rearrangements. TCRdb's version of the immuneACCESS table is confined to in-frame rearrangements and falls short of the full clone set. An unresolved V gene accounts for under half of the shortfall where checked; the remainder is of unknown origin. D and trimming come from the DNA, and the V and J calls and clone size come from that table. The sample includes about 220,000 clones, with 82% observed a single time. The ten largest clones take up 3.6% of the sample.

Study-wide conclusions, independent of this receptor: The quantity of clinical and demographic metadata differed by source and by participant and was supplied without curation.

In the germline V gene, CDR1 corresponds to SGHNT and CDR2 to YENEEA. CDR3 length: 15 amino acids, cysteine to phenylalanine. Only the CDR3 DNA stays, 45 bases, in frame from base 1. Relative to germline, V is missing 3 bases and J is missing 5 bases, with 6 bases of the junction outside any gene match. This sequence originates from a woman at least 80 years old with acute or convalescent COVID-19. Recombination joined TRBV11-3 with TRBJ2-1, with TRBD2 identical over 8 junction bases. The sequenced sample consisted of peripheral blood. The DNA reads as follows: TGTGCCAGCAGCTTTAACGGGGGGGCGAACAATGAGCAGTTCTTC. The resulting protein is CASSFNGGANNEQFF.